This T cell receptor (beta chain) came from a study of naive and memory T cell subsets. Study outcomes and limitations: This RNA-based method may be sensitive to activation-related transcript changes. Both skin biopsy types reportedly yielded TCRs, tuberculin sites far more.

Amplification of ligated cDNA took four PCR rounds with SP2 and nested alpha and beta constant primers. For blood and skin samples, reverse transcription used TCR alpha and beta constant primers. TCRdb re-derived calls from the UMI-ligation and nested PCR reads in MiXCR, one entry per CDR3 protein. This sample yields around 13,000 distinct CDR3 sequences, of which around 5.5% are seen a single time; just under 8.5% belongs to the top ten. V was pared by 5 bases and J by 3 bases, with 11 bases between. The CDR3 totals 14 residues. The V gene's germline CDR1 is MNHEY and CDR2 SVGAGI. Treatment reported: skin biopsy from PPD injection site in Mantoux-positive individual. The library had UMIs added by 3' ligation of an oligonucleotide to TCR cDNA. Individuals with a positive Mantoux test gave biopsies from PPD-injected skin. Notes on this clonotype: Its cognate antigen is unknown.

Material: skin, obtained from a tuberculin skin test site. The source of this sequence is an adult in good health. The gene calls are TRBV6-5 and TRBJ1-5; no reliable D call. The CDR3 DNA reads as TGTGCCAGCAGTCCCACCCATCTCAATCAGCCCCAGCATTTT. Its protein is CASSPTHLNQPQHF.